Included here is one T cell receptor (beta chain) sequence, with context. As yet, its antigen is unknown. Clones were read by immunoSEQ multiplex PCR, and TCRdb kept only the in-frame ones, dropping some. The sample includes some 4,500 clones, around 84% of them seen just once. The V gene's germline CDR1 is SNHLY and CDR2 FYNNEI. CDR3 length: 13 amino acids. Trimming removed 8 bases from V and 3 bases from J, with 13 bases in between. The data derive from a study of high-grade serous ovarian cancer treatment subgroups. The study's findings and limits: Different patients shared almost no repertoire; same-patient tumors shared about 0.1 to 0.8. Bulk tumor TCR sequencing gave no spatial information. TCR relatedness rose with neoantigen level and trended with mutation load.

The tumor samples were collected prior to definitive surgery or chemotherapy. The sequenced sample was tumor tissue. The chain couples TRBV2 to TRBJ1-2; D possibly corresponds to TRBD1 (5 bases). This TCR was sampled from a human donor with high-grade serous ovarian cancer. The chain's CDR3 is CASRGDGDYGYTF. The CDR3 bases are TGTGCCAGCCGCGGGGACGGAGACTATGGCTACACCTTC.